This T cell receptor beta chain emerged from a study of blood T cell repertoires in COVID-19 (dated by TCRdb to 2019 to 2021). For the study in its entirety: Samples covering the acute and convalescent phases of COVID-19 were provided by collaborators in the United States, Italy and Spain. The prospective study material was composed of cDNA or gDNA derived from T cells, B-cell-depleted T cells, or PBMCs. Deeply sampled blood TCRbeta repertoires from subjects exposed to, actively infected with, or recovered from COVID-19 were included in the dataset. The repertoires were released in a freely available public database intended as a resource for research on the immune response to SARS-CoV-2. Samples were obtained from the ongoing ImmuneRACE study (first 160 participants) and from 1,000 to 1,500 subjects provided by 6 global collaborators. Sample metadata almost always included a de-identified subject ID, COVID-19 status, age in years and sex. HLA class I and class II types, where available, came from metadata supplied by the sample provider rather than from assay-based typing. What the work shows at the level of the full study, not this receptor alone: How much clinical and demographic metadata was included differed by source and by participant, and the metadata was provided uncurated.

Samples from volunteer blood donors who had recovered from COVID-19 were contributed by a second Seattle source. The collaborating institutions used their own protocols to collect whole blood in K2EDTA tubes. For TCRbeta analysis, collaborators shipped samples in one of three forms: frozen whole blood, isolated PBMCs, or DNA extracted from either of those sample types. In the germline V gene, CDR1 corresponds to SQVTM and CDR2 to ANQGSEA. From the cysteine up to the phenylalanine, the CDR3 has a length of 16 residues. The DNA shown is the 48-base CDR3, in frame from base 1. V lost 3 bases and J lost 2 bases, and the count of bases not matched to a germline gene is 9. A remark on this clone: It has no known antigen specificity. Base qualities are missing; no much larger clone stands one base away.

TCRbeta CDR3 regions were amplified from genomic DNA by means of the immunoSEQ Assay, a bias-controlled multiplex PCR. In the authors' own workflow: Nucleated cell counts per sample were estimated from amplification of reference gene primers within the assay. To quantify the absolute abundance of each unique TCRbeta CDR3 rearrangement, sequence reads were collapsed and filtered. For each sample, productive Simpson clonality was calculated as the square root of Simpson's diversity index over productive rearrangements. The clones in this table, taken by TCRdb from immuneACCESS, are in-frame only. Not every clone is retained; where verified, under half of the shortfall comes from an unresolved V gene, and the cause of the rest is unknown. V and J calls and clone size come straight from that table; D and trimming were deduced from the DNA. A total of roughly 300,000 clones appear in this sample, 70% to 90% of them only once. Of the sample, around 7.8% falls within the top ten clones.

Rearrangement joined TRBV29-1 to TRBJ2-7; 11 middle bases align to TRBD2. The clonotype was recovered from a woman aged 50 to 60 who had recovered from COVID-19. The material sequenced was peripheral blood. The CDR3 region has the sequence CSVESATSGVTYEQYF. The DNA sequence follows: TGCAGCGTTGAGAGCGCGACTAGCGGGGTTACCTACGAGCAGTACTTC.